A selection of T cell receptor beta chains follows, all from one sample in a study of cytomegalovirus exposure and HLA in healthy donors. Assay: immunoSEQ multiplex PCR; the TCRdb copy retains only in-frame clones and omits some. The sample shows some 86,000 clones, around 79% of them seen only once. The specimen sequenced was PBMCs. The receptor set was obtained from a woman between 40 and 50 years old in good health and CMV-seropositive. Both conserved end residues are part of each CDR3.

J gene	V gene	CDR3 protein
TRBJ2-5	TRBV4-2	CASSQHTGPETQYF
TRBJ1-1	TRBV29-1	CSAEPPSRNTEAFF
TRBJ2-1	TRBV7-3	CASSSGTSGVHNEQFF
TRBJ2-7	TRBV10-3	CAISESGGDDEQYF
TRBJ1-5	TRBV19	CASSPGQATNQPQHF
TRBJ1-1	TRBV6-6	CASSTDRLNTEAFF
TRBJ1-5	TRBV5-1	CASSLTPDRNQPQHF
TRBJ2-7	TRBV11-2	CASSFGDSWAYEQYF
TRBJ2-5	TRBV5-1	CASSSVPSETQYF
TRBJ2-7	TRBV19	CASSLDYSYSYEQYF
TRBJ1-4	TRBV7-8	CASNSGTSELGKLFF
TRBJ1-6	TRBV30	CAWARSESPLHF
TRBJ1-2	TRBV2	CASSRQERGGYTF
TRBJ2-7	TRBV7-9	CASSFLGSYEQYF
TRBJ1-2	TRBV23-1	CASSPYAFKGGGYTF
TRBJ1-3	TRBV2	CVTGGHGNTIYF
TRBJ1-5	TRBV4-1	CASSQDQGTYQPQHF
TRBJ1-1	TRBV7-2	CASSPGAVNTEAFF
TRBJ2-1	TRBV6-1	CASSDSNEQFF
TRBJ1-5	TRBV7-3	CASSPQGGQPQHF
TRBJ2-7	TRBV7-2	CASISEAGLYEQYF
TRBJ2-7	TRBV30	CAWIVNKPGASGRNYEQYF
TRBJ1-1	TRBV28	CASRPIPRTGNTEAFF